The next 32 T cell receptor beta chains were all read from a single sample in a study of blood T cell repertoires in COVID-19. This table comes from immunoSEQ multiplex PCR, and its TCRdb copy is limited to in-frame clones, with some not included. The sample has about 96,000 clones, roughly 90% seen once. The sequencing sample was made of peripheral blood. The receptors were gathered from a human donor with COVID-19, enrolled during active disease. The donor label of this sample is uncertain.

The chain uses TRBV13 and TRBJ2-6; no firm D call. V was pared by 5 bases and J by 8 bases, with 7 bases between. CDR3 length: 12 amino acids. Per germline, CDR1 PRHDT and CDR2 FYEKMQ (reference sequence). Here the CDR3 reads CASSANTNVLTF. CDR3 nucleotides: TGTGCCAGCAGCGCGAATACCAACGTCCTGACTTTC.

This chain joins TRBV5-1 and TRBJ2-4, with D possibly being TRBD1 (5 bases). Trimming removed 0 bases from V and 5 bases from J, with 9 bases in between. The CDR3 extends over 14 amino acids. The germline V gene encodes CDR1 SGHRS and CDR2 YFSETQ. The CDR3 DNA reads TGCGCCAGCAGCTTGGGGGGCCGGGAAAACATTCAGTACTTC. Protein sequence: CASSLGGRENIQYF.

V gene TRBV12-3 or TRBV12-4 combines with J gene TRBJ2-3, with D possibly TRBD1 on 6 matching bases. Trimming stripped 4 bases from V and 9 bases from J, with 8 bases between. The CDR3 extends over 11 amino acids. The CDR3 region is CASSSGETQYF. The CDR3 DNA follows: TGTGCCAGCAGTTCAGGGGAGACGCAGTATTTT.

This chain joins TRBV24-1 and TRBJ2-1; tentatively, D is TRBD2 (5 bases). CDR3 length: 14 residues. V was pared by 3 bases and J by 8 bases, with 13 bases between. CDR1 and CDR2 from the germline V gene are KGHDR and SFDVKD. CDR3 protein: CATSDPRGRYEQFF. The DNA of the CDR3 is TGTGCCACCAGTGATCCCCGGGGAAGGTATGAGCAGTTCTTC.

V and J are TRBV7-9 and TRBJ2-3, with D hard to call. Germline CDR1 is SEHNR and CDR2 is FQNEAQ (reference sequence). CDR3 length equals 14 residues. Trimming removed 1 base from V and 6 bases from J, with 11 bases in between. CDR3 protein: CASSLDDSRDTQYF. As DNA, the CDR3 is TGTGCCAGCAGCTTAGATGATAGTCGGGATACGCAGTATTTT. The full variable domain, its missing parts supplied by reference TRBV7-9 and TRBJ2-3, is DTGVSQNPRHKITKRGQNVTFRCDPISEHNRLYWYRQTLGQGPEFLTYFQNEAQLEKSRLLSDRFSAERPKGSFSTLEIQRTEQGDSAMYLCASSLDDSRDTQYFGPGTRLTVL.

This sequence joins TRBV18 and TRBJ2-2; 11 bases line up with TRBD1. This CDR3 has 15 residues. The V and J ends lost 2 bases and 4 bases, in that order; junction bases with no gene match: 0. Germline lookup yields CDR1 KGHSH and CDR2 LQKENI. The CDR3 bases are TGTGCCAGCTCACCAGGGACAGGGGGCACCGGGGAGCTGTTTTTT. Translation: CASSPGTGGTGELFF.

The chain couples TRBV5-1 to TRBJ2-5; maybe TRBD2 (6 bases). The germline V and J ends were trimmed by 4 bases and 2 bases, with 15 bases remaining between them. The CDR3 is 15 amino acids. Per the germline V gene, CDR1 is SGHRS and CDR2 is YFSETQ. CDR3 region: CASSPNRDSQETQYF. Here the CDR3 DNA reads TGCGCCAGCAGCCCCAACCGGGACTCACAAGAGACCCAGTACTTC. The full variable domain, its missing parts supplied by reference TRBV5-1 and TRBJ2-5, is KAGVTQTPRYLIKTRGQQVTLSCSPISGHRSVSWYQQTPGQGLQFLFEYFSETQRNKGNFPGRFSGRQFSNSRSEMNVSTLELGDSALYLCASSPNRDSQETQYFGPGTRLLVL.

This chain links TRBV6-2 or TRBV6-3 with TRBJ1-1; 9 bases agree with TRBD1. J gave up 0 bases and V 6 bases, and 11 bases lay outside the gene matches. CDR1 is MNHEY, CDR2 SVGEGT, per germline. CDR3 length: 17 amino acids. DNA for the CDR3: TGTGCCAGCAGCCCGGACAGGGGTTCTTATGTGAACACTGAAGCTTTCTTT. Translating it yields CASSPDRGSYVNTEAFF.

J is TRBJ2-2 and V is TRBV20-1; the match to TRBD1 covers 8 bases. From germline, CDR1 is DFQATT and CDR2 SNEGSKA (reference sequence). This CDR3 comprises 14 residues. Germline trimming cut 3 bases from V and 5 bases from J; bases unmatched to any gene: 5. CDR3 coding DNA: TGCAGTGCTAGTGGCCAGGGGGCAACCGGGGAGCTGTTTTTT. As protein: CSASGQGATGELFF.

V usage is TRBV10-3 and J usage is TRBJ2-1; 7 bases map to TRBD2. Looked up from germline, CDR1 is ENHRY and CDR2 is SYGVKD. This CDR3 is 14 amino acids long. The V and J ends lost 4 bases and 4 bases, in that order; junction bases with no gene match: 4. CDR3 residues: CAISGGGLYNEQFF. The CDR3 bases are TGTGCCATCAGTGGTGGGGGACTATACAATGAGCAGTTCTTC.

This clone came up once. This chain uses TRBV13 with TRBJ2-1, with D maybe TRBD2 (6 bases). The CDR3 is made up of 18 amino acids. Trimming took off 1 base at V and 3 bases at J, with 19 bases between the two ends. The germline V gene encodes CDR1 PRHDT and CDR2 FYEKMQ (reference sequence). The DNA of the CDR3 is TGTGCCAGCAGCTTAGTCAGGGCCCTGGGACTTAGCTACAATGAGCAGTTCTTC. This translates into CASSLVRALGLSYNEQFF. Supplemented by reference TRBV13 and TRBJ2-1, the full variable domain reads AAGVIQSPRHLIKEKRETATLKCYPIPRHDTVYWYQQGPGQDPQFLISFYEKMQSDKGSIPDRFSAQQFSDYHSELNMSSLELGDSALYFCASSLVRALGLSYNEQFFGPGTRLTVL.

The J gene is TRBJ2-2, the V gene TRBV6-5, with a weak D call TRBD2 (5 bases). CDR1 and CDR2 from the germline V gene are MNHEY and SVGAGI. This CDR3 is built from 14 residues. V lost 2 bases to trimming and J lost 7 bases, with 11 bases between them. This chain's CDR3 is CASSYTGGIGELFF. The CDR3 DNA sequence: TGTGCCAGCAGTTACACCGGAGGTATCGGGGAGCTGTTTTTT.

This rearrangement joins TRBV24-1 to TRBJ2-7; D ambiguous. CDR1 and CDR2 from the germline V gene are KGHDR and SFDVKD. Trimming took off 3 bases at V and 0 bases at J, with 11 bases between the two ends. This CDR3 region has 15 residues. The CDR3 region has the DNA TGTGCCACCAGTGATGCGCATCCGCACTCCTACGAGCAGTACTTC. Protein sequence: CATSDAHPHSYEQYF.

This chain joins TRBV28 and TRBJ2-1, with D perhaps TRBD1 (6 bases). Trimming pared 5 bases from V and 4 bases from J, leaving 12 bases between. Germline V gives CDR1 MDHEN, CDR2 SYDVKM. The CDR3 is made up of 14 amino acids. The CDR3 nucleotides read TGTGCCAGCAGTCCGGGGACACTTTACAATGAGCAGTTCTTC. Protein sequence: CASSPGTLYNEQFF. Based on the CDR3 plus reference TRBV28 and TRBJ2-1, the full variable domain is DVKVTQSSRYLVKRTGEKVFLECVQDMDHENMFWYRQDPGLGLRLIYFSYDVKMKEKGDIPEGYSVSREKKERFSLILESASTNQTSMYLCASSPGTLYNEQFFGPGTRLTVL.

The chain uses TRBV5-1 and TRBJ1-2; no clear D gene. The CDR3 totals 15 residues. The V gene's germline CDR1 is SGHRS and CDR2 YFSETQ. The germline V and J ends were trimmed by 3 bases and 4 bases, with 16 bases remaining between them. CDR3: CASSSNLGEAYGYTF. CDR3 in DNA: TGCGCCAGCAGCTCGAACCTCGGGGAAGCCTATGGCTACACCTTC.

Written as DNA, the CDR3 is TGTGCCAGCAGCTTTGACGGGGTTGAGCAGTTCTTC. The encoded protein is CASSFDGVEQFF. V is TRBV7-2 and J is TRBJ2-1, with a possible D match to TRBD2 (5 bases). V lost 3 bases and J 9 bases, leaving 9 bases between the germline ends. CDR1 is SGHTA, CDR2 FQGNSA, per germline. The CDR3 is 12 amino acids.

This clone has a handful of counts. V and J are TRBV7-3 and TRBJ2-3, with 7 bases fitting TRBD2. V dropped 4 bases and J dropped 2; count of bases not matched to a gene: 6. Germline lookup yields CDR1 SGHTA and CDR2 FQGTGA. This CDR3 contains 15 residues. This chain's CDR3 is CASSSIGGFTDTQYF. CDR3 sequence (DNA): TGTGCCAGCAGCTCGATCGGGGGGTTCACAGATACGCAGTATTTT.

J is TRBJ2-7 and V is TRBV25-1; 7 nucleotides align to TRBD1. Germline lookup yields CDR1 MGHDK and CDR2 SYGVNS. V lost 5 bases, J lost 0 bases, and 4 bases stayed unmatched. This CDR3 is 14 amino acids long. The CDR3 sequence: CASSPGQHSYEQYF. CDR3 bases: TGTGCCAGCAGTCCGGGACAGCACTCCTACGAGCAGTACTTC.

The chain recombines TRBV27 with TRBJ2-7; the D gene is possibly TRBD1 (5 bases). The length of the CDR3 is 16 residues. Trimming shortened V by 0 bases and J by 2 bases, and 14 bases separated the two germline ends. CDR1 is MNHEY and CDR2 is SMNVEV in the germline V gene (reference sequence). CDR3 DNA: TGTGCCAGCAGTTTATCGCCAGGGCAAGGTACCTACGAGCAGTACTTC. Protein product: CASSLSPGQGTYEQYF.

The chain is built from TRBV19 and TRBJ2-7; D unclear. CDR1 and CDR2 from the germline V gene are LNHDA and SQIVND (reference sequence). The CDR3 length is 13 residues. Trimming shortened V by 5 bases and J by 0 bases, and 8 bases separated the two germline ends. CDR3 DNA sequence: TGTGCCAGTAGTTTTGCAGTCTCCTACGAGCAGTACTTC. Its translation: CASSFAVSYEQYF.

The gene calls are TRBV19 and TRBJ1-4, with TRBD1 identical over 8 bases. The ends lost 6 bases at V and 6 bases at J; junction bases unmatched: 6. The germline CDR1 and CDR2 sequences are LNHDA and SQIVND (reference sequence). CDR3 length equals 14 residues. CDR3 DNA: TGTGCCAGTAGAACCACAGGGGGGTATGAAAAACTGTTTTTT. This gives the protein CASRTTGGYEKLFF.

The DNA for the CDR3 is TGTGCCAGCTCAGGTCAGGGGGACACTGAAGCTTTCTTT. Amino acid sequence: CASSGQGDTEAFF. The rearrangement uses TRBV18 and TRBJ1-1, with TRBD1 matching 7 bases. CDR3 size: 13 residues. Germline lookup yields CDR1 KGHSH and CDR2 LQKENI. V lost 5 bases, J lost 3 bases, and 3 bases stayed unmatched. Supplemented by reference TRBV18 and TRBJ1-1, the full variable domain reads NAGVMQNPRHLVRRRGQEARLRCSPMKGHSHVYWYRQLPEEGLKFMVYLQKENIIDESGMPKERFSAEFPKEGPSILRIQQVVRGDSAAYFCASSGQGDTEAFFGQGTRLTVV.

The V and J genes are TRBV5-1 and TRBJ2-3; TRBD2 agrees at 10 bases. The CDR3 totals 19 residues. V lost 3 bases to trimming and J lost 0 bases; unmatched junction nucleotides: 13. Per germline, CDR1 SGHRS and CDR2 YFSETQ. CDR3 protein: CASSWPSGASGGSTDTQYF. The DNA of the CDR3 is TGCGCCAGCAGCTGGCCCTCTGGAGCTAGCGGGGGTAGCACAGATACGCAGTATTTT.

The V gene is TRBV5-4, the J gene TRBJ1-2; 7 bases match TRBD1. The V gene's germline CDR1 is SGHNT and CDR2 YYREEE (reference sequence). This CDR3 has 13 amino acids. Losses at the gene ends were 3 bases for V and 4 bases for J; bases not matched to a gene: 3. CDR3 region: CASSSTGFYGYTF. As DNA, the CDR3 is TGTGCCAGCAGCTCGACAGGGTTCTATGGCTACACCTTC.

The chain joins TRBV19 to TRBJ1-6; D possibly corresponds to TRBD1 (6 bases). This CDR3 is 13 amino acids long. In germline, CDR1 is LNHDA, CDR2 SQIVND (reference sequence). V lost 8 bases and J lost 7, with 12 bases in between. DNA for the CDR3: TGTGCCAGTCGGGGGGGCGCGAATTCACCCCTCCACTTT. This codes for CASRGGANSPLHF.

This clone was recorded a few times. The chain joins TRBV11-1 to TRBJ1-1; D is unclear. Germline loops: CDR1 SGHAT, CDR2 FQDESV (reference sequence). Trimming cost V 5 bases and J 3 bases, with 10 bases left between them. The CDR3 contains 13 residues. The CDR3 DNA reads TGTGCCAGCAGCCTTAATCGGGACACTGAAGCTTTCTTT. Translating it yields CASSLNRDTEAFF. Using reference TRBV11-1 and TRBJ1-1 for the parts outside the CDR3, the full variable domain is EAEVAQSPRYKITEKSQAVAFWCDPISGHATLYWYRQILGQGPELLVQFQDESVVDDSQLPKDRFSAERLKGVDSTLKIQPAELGDSAMYLCASSLNRDTEAFFGQGTRLTVV.

This rearrangement joins TRBV4-2 to TRBJ1-5, with TRBD1 matching 9 bases. The V gene end was trimmed by 4 bases and the J gene end by 3 bases; junction bases not matched to a gene: 4. This CDR3 region has 15 residues. In germline, CDR1 is LGHNA, CDR2 YNFKEQ. The CDR3 protein is CASSPGQGPNQPQHF. The CDR3 coding sequence is TGTGCCAGCAGCCCCGGACAGGGGCCCAATCAGCCCCAGCATTTT.

CDR3 in amino acids: CASSFLTGPTQETQYF. The DNA for the CDR3 is TGTGCCAGCAGCTTTCTGACAGGGCCGACCCAAGAGACCCAGTACTTC. This chain connects TRBV11-2 to TRBJ2-5, with 7 bases identical to TRBD1. The CDR3 is made up of 16 amino acids. Germline-derived CDR1 and CDR2 are SGHAT and FQNNGV. V lost 3 bases to trimming and J lost 1 base; unmatched junction nucleotides: 8.

This clone was seen just once. This rearrangement joins TRBV7-9 to TRBJ1-1; D is uncertain. This CDR3 is 14 amino acids long. Germline V gene data show CDR1 as SEHNR and CDR2 as FQNEAQ (reference sequence). The V gene lost 3 bases and the J gene lost 1 base, with 9 bases spanning the gap. The CDR3 coding sequence is TGTGCCAGCAGCTTTTCGAGGGAGAACACTGAAGCTTTCTTT. Translation: CASSFSRENTEAFF.

The chain couples TRBV2 to TRBJ2-7; perhaps TRBD1 as D (6 bases). V shed 8 bases and J shed 3 bases, with 11 bases lying between them. There are 12 residues in the CDR3. Germline lookup yields CDR1 SNHLY and CDR2 FYNNEI. The CDR3 sequence: CASGGSFYEQYF. In DNA form, the CDR3 reads TGTGCCAGCGGGGGCTCTTTCTACGAGCAGTACTTC.

In DNA form, the CDR3 reads TGTGCCAGCAGCGGACCGGGACAGGGGCGCTACGAGCAGTACTTC. Translating gives CASSGPGQGRYEQYF. The chain employs TRBV21-1 and TRBJ2-7; TRBD1, as called in the table, went unchecked against the DNA. TRBV21-1 is given as a pseudogene. This CDR3 contains 15 residues.

The chain combines TRBV3-1 (or the pseudogene TRBV3-2) with TRBJ2-7, with 8 bases fitting TRBD2. Germline lookup yields CDR1 LGHDT and CDR2 YNNKEL (reference sequence). V trimming: 0 bases; J trimming: 5 bases; junction bases outside the gene matches: 18. This CDR3 contains 19 residues. The CDR3 reads CASSQDPRGGLHDPHEQYF. CDR3 in DNA: TGTGCCAGCAGCCAAGATCCTCGGGGGGGGTTGCATGACCCCCACGAGCAGTACTTC.